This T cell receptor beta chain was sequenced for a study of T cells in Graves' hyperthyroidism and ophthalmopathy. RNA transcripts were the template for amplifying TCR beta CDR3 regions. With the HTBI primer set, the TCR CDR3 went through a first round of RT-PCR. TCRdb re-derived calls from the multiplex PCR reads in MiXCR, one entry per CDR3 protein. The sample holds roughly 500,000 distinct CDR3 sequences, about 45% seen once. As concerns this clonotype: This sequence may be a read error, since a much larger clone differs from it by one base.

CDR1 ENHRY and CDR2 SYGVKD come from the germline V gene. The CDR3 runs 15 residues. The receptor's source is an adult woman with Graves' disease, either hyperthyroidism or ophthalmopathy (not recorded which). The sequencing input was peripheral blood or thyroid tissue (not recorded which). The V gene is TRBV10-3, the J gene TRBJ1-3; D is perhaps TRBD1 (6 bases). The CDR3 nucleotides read TGTGCCACCAGTGAAACAGGGATCTCTGGAAACACCATATATTTT. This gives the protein CATSETGISGNTIYF.